This T cell receptor (beta chain) was captured in a study of OX40 agonist ivuxolimab in advanced cancers. Study background: Cohort: 75% to 90% men, mean age around 55, aged roughly 20 to 79.

The table came from immunoSEQ multiplex PCR; TCRdb's copy has only in-frame clones and leaves some out. The data contain some 100,000 clones, around four fifths of them singletons. Findings and caveats of the study: Expanded clones were, on average, more numerous among CD8+ T cells than CD4+.

The CDR3 consists of 15 residues. Germline loops: CDR1 MNHNS, CDR2 SASEGT. V lost 4 bases to trimming and J lost 14 bases; unmatched junction nucleotides: 11. Note on this clone: What it binds is unknown.

The chain is built from TRBV6-1 and TRBJ1-6; TRBD1 agrees at 10 bases. Here the sequenced sample was CD4+ or CD8+ T cells sorted from blood, taken in a trial of the OX40 agonist ivuxolimab. The clonotype originates from an adult with an advanced solid tumor such as melanoma, head and neck, liver or kidney cancer. The CDR3 coding sequence is TGTGCCAGCAGTGCCCGGGACAGGGGCGGGGTGACCCTCCACTTT. It encodes CASSARDRGGVTLHF.